These T cell receptor beta chains were read from a single sample in a study of cytomegalovirus exposure and HLA in healthy donors. TCRdb's table, derived via immunoSEQ multiplex PCR, lists solely in-frame clones and lacks some. Among under 100,000 clones listed, 95% were seen once. The sample was PBMCs. These TCRs come from a woman aged 18 to 35 in good health and CMV-seronegative. Both conserved end residues are part of each CDR3. Fields, in order: D gene, J gene, clone size, V gene, CDR3 DNA, CDR3 protein. The D gene is left open where the match is weak. The size entry is marked missing in some rows and otherwise reads once, few, many or a size class.

>TRBD1|TRBJ2-7|-|TRBV5-1
TGCGCCAGCAGCTTGATCAGACAGGGGTCTGGCGAGCAGTACTTC
CASSLIRQGSGEQYF
>-|TRBJ1-2|-|TRBV7-9
TGTGCCAGCAGCATGTCTATGGGCTACACCTTC
CASSMSMGYTF
>TRBD1|TRBJ1-4|-|TRBV30
TGTGCCTGGTGCCAGGGACAGGGGGGCGAAAAACTGTTTTTT
CAWCQGQGGEKLFF
>TRBD2|TRBJ2-3|-|TRBV19
TGTGCCAGTAGAACCGTGAGCGGGGGAAGCACAGATACGCAGTATTTT
CASRTVSGGSTDTQYF
>-|TRBJ1-1|-|TRBV5-1
TGCGCCAGCAGCTTGGATGGGGGGAGGACTGAAGCTTTCTTT
CASSLDGGRTEAFF
>-|TRBJ1-3|-|TRBV5-4
TGTGCCAGCAGCTTGGGAAACCAATCCCCTCCAGGGGATTTT
CASSLGNQSPPGDF
>TRBD1|TRBJ2-7|-|TRBV11-3
TGTGCCAGCAGCTTAGCGGGACAGGGAGGCGGCGAGCAGTACTTC
CASSLAGQGGGEQYF
>-|TRBJ2-7|-|TRBV27
TGTGCCAGCAGCTCTTCCCCTTACGAGCAGTACTTC
CASSSSPYEQYF
>TRBD2|TRBJ2-3|-|TRBV5-1
TGCGCCAGCAGAGGGACTAGCGGGAGAACAGATACGCAGTATTTT
CASRGTSGRTDTQYF
>-|TRBJ1-4|-|TRBV5-1
TGCGCCAGCAGCTTGCAAGGGGGTGGTCCGGAAAAACTGTTTTTT
CASSLQGGGPEKLFF
>-|TRBJ2-7|-|TRBV28
TGTGCCAGCCGGGGCTCCTACGAGCAGTACTTC
CASRGSYEQYF
>TRBD1|TRBJ1-4|-|TRBV5-4
TGTGCCAGCAGCTTAGCGGGACAGGGTAAAGGAAAACTGTTTTTT
CASSLAGQGKGKLFF
>TRBD1|TRBJ1-4|once|TRBV7-9
TGTGCCAGCAGCTATGGACAGGTGACTAATGAAAAACTGTTTTTT
CASSYGQVTNEKLFF
>TRBD2|TRBJ2-2|-|TRBV2
TGTGCCAGTGAAAGGGGAGCGGGAGGTCCGGGGACCGGGGAGCTGTTTTTT
CASERGAGGPGTGELFF
>-|TRBJ1-5|-|TRBV19
TGTGCCAGTAGTATAACCCTCAGTAGCAATCAGCCCCAGCATTTT
CASSITLSSNQPQHF
>TRBD2|TRBJ2-1|-|TRBV6-1
TGTGCCAGCAGGACTAGCGGGGGGGCCTACAATGAGCAGTTCTTC
CASRTSGGAYNEQFF
>TRBD2|TRBJ2-3|-|TRBV19
TGTGCCAGTAGTATAGATACTAGCGGTCTCACAGATACGCAGTATTTT
CASSIDTSGLTDTQYF
>-|TRBJ2-5|-|TRBV7-9
TGTGCCAGCAGCTTCTCAGGGGAAGAGACCCAGTACTTC
CASSFSGEETQYF
>-|TRBJ1-6|-|TRBV19
TGTGCCAGTAGTTTCTCGGGGGGAAGCTCACCCCTCCACTTT
CASSFSGGSSPLHF
>TRBD1|TRBJ2-7|-|TRBV18
TGTGCCAGCTCACTGGACAGGGAGCAGTACTTC
CASSLDREQYF
>-|TRBJ2-2|-|TRBV5-1
TGCGCCAGCAGCTCGGGCCGGACTTCAACCGGGGAGCTGTTTTTT
CASSSGRTSTGELFF
>-|TRBJ2-7|-|TRBV14
TGTGCCAGCAGCCATCCCGGTCGGGGGAATCCGTACGAGCAGTACTTC
CASSHPGRGNPYEQYF
>-|TRBJ1-5|few|TRBV19
TGTGCCAGTAGTATCGATGGGAGGGATCAGCCCCAGCATTTT
CASSIDGRDQPQHF
>-|TRBJ2-7|-|TRBV28
TGTGCCAGCAGTTCAAACTACGAGCAGTACTTC
CASSSNYEQYF
>-|TRBJ2-1|-|TRBV12-5
TGTGCTAGTGGTTTGGTAAGAAGGGGCACCTTGTTCTTC
CASGLVRRGTLFF
>-|TRBJ2-2|-|TRBV19
TGTGCCAGTAGTATGGGGGGGCTAGCAGGGACCGGGGAGCTGTTTTTT
CASSMGGLAGTGELFF
>TRBD1|TRBJ1-2|few|TRBV7-2
TGTGCCAGCAGCTCGCACAGGGGAGGCTACACCTTC
CASSSHRGGYTF
>-|TRBJ2-2|-|TRBV27
TGTGCCAGCAGTCTTTCGGGAGCGGGGAACACCGGGGAGCTGTTTTTT
CASSLSGAGNTGELFF
>-|TRBJ1-3|-|TRBV6-5
TGTGCCAGCAGTTTCGGGGGAAACACCATATATTTT
CASSFGGNTIYF
>-|TRBJ2-5|-|TRBV7-8
TGTGCCAGCGGAAGGGACTTGTCCCGGGGGGAGACCCAGTACTTC
CASGRDLSRGETQYF
>TRBD2|TRBJ2-5|-|TRBV9
TGTGCCAGCAGCGTAGCTAGCGCGGGGGGAGAGACCCAGTACTTC
CASSVASAGGETQYF
>TRBD1|TRBJ1-5|-|TRBV5-6
TGTGCCAGCAGCCTCGACAGGGGGCAGAGTCAGCCCCAGCATTTT
CASSLDRGQSQPQHF
>-|TRBJ2-4|-|TRBV4-1
TGCGCCAGCAGCCAAGGCCTCGTAGCAGGGGAAAACATTCAGTACTTC
CASSQGLVAGENIQYF
>-|TRBJ2-7|once|TRBV30
TGTGCCTGGAGTGTAGGCGGCTCCTACGAGCAGTACTTC
CAWSVGGSYEQYF
>TRBD1|TRBJ2-7|-|TRBV25-1
TGTGCCAGCAGTGTAAGACGGGACAGCACCTACGAGCAGTACTTC
CASSVRRDSTYEQYF
>TRBD1|TRBJ2-7|-|TRBV18
TGTGCCAGCTCACCGCCGGACAGGGGCTACGAGCAGTACTTC
CASSPPDRGYEQYF
>-|TRBJ2-3|-|TRBV18
TGTGCCAGCTCACCAGTGGGGAGCGGCACAGATACGCAGTATTTT
CASSPVGSGTDTQYF
>TRBD1|TRBJ2-7|-|TRBV2
TGTGCCAGCAGGAGGGACAGCTACGAGCAGTACTTC
CASRRDSYEQYF
>-|TRBJ2-7|-|TRBV5-1
TGCGCCAGCAGCCCTGACAGGTTCTACGAGCAGTACTTC
CASSPDRFYEQYF
>TRBD1|TRBJ1-2|once|TRBV28
TGTGCCAGCAGTTCAGAGGGGGCCCAGGACTATGGCTACACCTTC
CASSSEGAQDYGYTF
>TRBD2|TRBJ2-1|-|TRBV19
TGTGCCAGTAGTATAGAGGCTAGCGGGAGAGGTAATGAGCAGTTCTTC
CASSIEASGRGNEQFF
>TRBD1|TRBJ2-7|-|TRBV6-5
TGTGCCAGCCGGACAGGTCCCTACGAGCAGTACTTC
CASRTGPYEQYF
>-|TRBJ2-2|-|TRBV11-3
TGTGCCAGCAGCTTTGGGGGGAGACGGACAAGTACCGGGGAGCTGTTTTTT
CASSFGGRRTSTGELFF
>TRBD2|TRBJ2-2|few|TRBV7-2
TGTGCCAGCAGACCCTCGCGGGGGACCGGGGAGCTGTTTTTT
CASRPSRGTGELFF
>-|TRBJ2-3|-|TRBV2
TGTGCCAGCTTACCATCCAGGGCCTATGGCACAGATACGCAGTATTTT
CASLPSRAYGTDTQYF
>-|TRBJ2-1|-|TRBV5-5
TGTGCCAGCAGCTTGGCTTACTCTCCCCAATCCGATGAGCAGTTCTTC
CASSLAYSPQSDEQFF
>-|TRBJ2-7|-|TRBV21-1
TGTGCCAGCAGCAAAATTCGGGAGCTCTACGAGCAGTACTTC
CASSKIRELYEQYF
>TRBD1|TRBJ2-5|-|TRBV5-4
TGTGCCAGCAGCTTGGTCGGCAGGGGGCGGCAAGAGACCCAGTACTTC
CASSLVGRGRQETQYF
>TRBD1|TRBJ2-5|-|TRBV7-2
TGTGCCAGCAGCTGGGGACAGGGGCGGGAGACCCAGTACTTC
CASSWGQGRETQYF
>-|TRBJ1-1|-|TRBV6-5
TGTGCCAGCAGTTACTACGGGGGGAGGAACACTGAAGCTTTCTTT
CASSYYGGRNTEAFF
>-|TRBJ2-2|-|TRBV9
TGTGCCAGCAGCCCGAGTCCTACCGGGGAGCTGTTTTTT
CASSPSPTGELFF
>TRBD1|TRBJ1-1|-|TRBV18
TGTGCCAGCTCAATGGGACAGGCGTCTATGAACACTGAAGCTTTCTTT
CASSMGQASMNTEAFF